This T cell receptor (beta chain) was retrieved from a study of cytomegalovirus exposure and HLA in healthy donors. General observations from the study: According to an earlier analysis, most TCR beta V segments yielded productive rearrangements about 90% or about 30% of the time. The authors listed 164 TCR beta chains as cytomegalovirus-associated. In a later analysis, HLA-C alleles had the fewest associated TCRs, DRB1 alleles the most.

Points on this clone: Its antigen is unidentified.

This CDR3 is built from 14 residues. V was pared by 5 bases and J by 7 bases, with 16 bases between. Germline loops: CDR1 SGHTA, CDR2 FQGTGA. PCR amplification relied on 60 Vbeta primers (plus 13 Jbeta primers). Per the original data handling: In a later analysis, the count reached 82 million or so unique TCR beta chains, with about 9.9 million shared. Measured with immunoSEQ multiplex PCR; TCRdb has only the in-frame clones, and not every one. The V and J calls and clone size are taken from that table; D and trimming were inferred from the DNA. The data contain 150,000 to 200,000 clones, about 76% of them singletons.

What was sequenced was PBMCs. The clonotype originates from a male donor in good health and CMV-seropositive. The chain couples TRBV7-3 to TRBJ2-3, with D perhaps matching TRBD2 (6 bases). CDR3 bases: TGTGCCAGCAGCCCGGGAGTTGCAGCCAATACGCAGTATTTT. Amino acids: CASSPGVAANTQYF.